These 26 T cell receptor beta chains came from one sample sequenced in a study of siplizumab effects on memory and regulatory T cells. Sequencing was performed with immunoSEQ multiplex PCR; in TCRdb, only in-frame clones are kept and a portion is missing. The sample includes about 100,000 clones, 80% to 95% of them seen just once. The sample consisted of CD4+ T cells sorted from blood. The origin of the receptors is a human donor in good health.

J is TRBJ2-3 and V is TRBV6-5; no firm D call. CDR1 and CDR2 from the germline V gene are MNHEY and SVGAGI. The CDR3 spans 14 residues. V was clipped by 2 bases and J by 0 bases, with 6 bases between them. In nucleotides, the CDR3 is TGTGCCAGCAGTTACCCGGACAGCACAGATACGCAGTATTTT. Translation gives CASSYPDSTDTQYF.

V gene TRBV2 combines with J gene TRBJ1-5; the match to TRBD1 covers 7 bases. J lost 3 bases, V lost 10 bases, and 15 bases had no gene match. Germline V CDR1 and CDR2: SNHLY, FYNNEI. The CDR3 loop spans 16 amino acids. The CDR3 loop is CATSRGTEANNQPQHF. The DNA for the CDR3 is TGTGCCACCAGCAGAGGGACAGAAGCCAACAATCAGCCCCAGCATTTT.

In this sample, this clone turned up a few times. J is TRBJ2-3 and V is TRBV28; TRBD2 agrees at 12 bases. V trimming: 6 bases; J trimming: 3 bases; junction bases outside the gene matches: 10. The germline V gene encodes CDR1 MDHEN and CDR2 SYDVKM. The CDR3 covers 17 residues. The CDR3 coding sequence is TGTGCCAGCAGGCGTCCTAGCGGGGGGGCGTTAACAGATACGCAGTATTTT. It specifies CASRRPSGGALTDTQYF.

This chain connects TRBV5-1 to TRBJ1-4; D unresolved. Germline CDR1 reads SGHRS; CDR2 reads YFSETQ. The CDR3 has 15 residues. The V end was cut by 0 bases, the J end by 5 bases, with 11 bases between. Here the CDR3 reads CASSLEGRANEKLFF. DNA of the CDR3: TGCGCCAGCAGCTTGGAAGGGAGGGCCAATGAAAAACTGTTTTTT.

The V call is TRBV7-2, the J call TRBJ2-5, with D perhaps being TRBD1 or TRBD2 (5 bases each). The CDR3 is 13 amino acids. V was pared by 3 bases and J by 5 bases, with 10 bases between. Germline values: CDR1 SGHTA, CDR2 FQGNSA. In DNA, the CDR3 is TGTGCCAGCAGCTTCCGGGGCTGGGAGACCCAGTACTTC. Amino acids: CASSFRGWETQYF.

The chain has TRBV7-9 and TRBJ1-1, with D perhaps TRBD1 (6 bases). Looked up from germline, CDR1 is SEHNR and CDR2 is FQNEAQ (reference sequence). Between the trimmed V and J ends, which lost 3 bases and 5 bases, there was a span of 10 bases. The CDR3 spans 13 residues. In nucleotides, the CDR3 is TGTGCCAGCAGCTTCGGGGGGCTGACTGAAGCTTTCTTT. Amino acids: CASSFGGLTEAFF.

V gene TRBV2 combines with J gene TRBJ1-1; 10 nucleotides align to TRBD1. CDR1 and CDR2 (germline): SNHLY, FYNNEI. Losses at the gene ends were 7 bases for V and 1 base for J; bases not matched to a gene: 6. The CDR3 contains 15 residues. The DNA of the CDR3 is TGTGCCAGCACAGACAGGGGGCAGGGGAACACTGAAGCTTTCTTT. It translates to CASTDRGQGNTEAFF.

V gene TRBV5-1 combines with J gene TRBJ2-2, with 10 bases matching TRBD2. The trim removed 2 bases at V and 4 bases at J, leaving 11 bases unmatched. The CDR3 loop spans 18 amino acids. The V gene's germline CDR1 is SGHRS and CDR2 YFSETQ. The CDR3 region has the DNA TGCGCCAGCAGCTTCGACTCCGGGACTAGCGTCCCCACCGGGGAGCTGTTTTTT. Encoded protein: CASSFDSGTSVPTGELFF.

The chain employs TRBV5-4 and TRBJ1-4; TRBD1 matches at 8 bases. This CDR3 is 16 amino acids long. CDR1 and CDR2 from the germline V gene are SGHNT and YYREEE (reference sequence). The V gene end was trimmed by 4 bases and the J gene end by 6 bases; junction bases not matched to a gene: 11. CDR3 DNA sequence: TGTGCCAGCAGCCAAGATCTTGCGACAGGGGATGAAAAACTGTTTTTT. It yields the protein CASSQDLATGDEKLFF.

The rearrangement joins TRBV13 to TRBJ2-7, with D perhaps TRBD2 (5 bases). Trimming removed 5 bases from V and 0 bases from J, with 11 bases in between. The CDR3 spans 14 residues. From germline, CDR1 is PRHDT and CDR2 FYEKMQ (reference sequence). CDR3 residues: CASSRTQRSYEQYF. CDR3 nucleotides: TGTGCCAGCAGCAGGACTCAGCGCTCCTACGAGCAGTACTTC. The variable domain in full, with the rest retrieved from reference TRBV13 and TRBJ2-7, is AAGVIQSPRHLIKEKRETATLKCYPIPRHDTVYWYQQGPGQDPQFLISFYEKMQSDKGSIPDRFSAQQFSDYHSELNMSSLELGDSALYFCASSRTQRSYEQYFGPGTRLTVT.

For this clone: An end of the junction differs from the germline gene, which may be a read error. The rearrangement joins TRBV29-1 to TRBJ1-2; D ambiguous. Germline V gene data show CDR1 as SQVTM and CDR2 as ANQGSEA. This CDR3 region has 9 residues. CDR3 nucleotides: TGCAGCGTTGAAATAGAAAGCTCCTTC. Translated: CSVEIESSF.

This rearrangement joins TRBV7-2 to TRBJ1-2, with D hard to call. Between the trimmed V and J ends, which lost 0 bases and 0 bases, there was a span of 26 bases. The CDR3 is made up of 21 amino acids. CDR1 and CDR2 from the germline V gene are SGHTA and FQGNSA. DNA for the CDR3: TGTGCCAGCAGCTTAGCTAAGTTTCGGCAGAACCCATTCTCCCCTAACTATGGCTACACCTTC. Amino acids: CASSLAKFRQNPFSPNYGYTF.

The chain has TRBV30 and TRBJ1-1; D unclear. The ends were cut back, 3 bases at V and 0 bases at J, with 11 bases in the middle. This CDR3 is 14 amino acids long. CDR1 is GTSNPN and CDR2 is SVGIG in the germline V gene (reference sequence). The CDR3 region is CAWRIRDMNTEAFF. In DNA form, the CDR3 reads TGTGCCTGGAGGATTCGTGACATGAACACTGAAGCTTTCTTT.

The chain links TRBV5-1 to TRBJ1-5, with D perhaps TRBD1 (5 bases). There are 16 residues in the CDR3. The germline V gene encodes CDR1 SGHRS and CDR2 YFSETQ. V was cut by 1 base and J by 1 base, with 12 bases left in between. CDR3 in amino acids: CASSLRTGGSNQPQHF. The CDR3 DNA follows: TGCGCCAGCAGCTTGAGGACGGGGGGAAGCAATCAGCCCCAGCATTTT.

As for this clone: The sample holds other DNA sequences that translate to the same CDR3. The chain employs TRBV20-1 and TRBJ2-3; D unclear. The germline V gene has CDR1 DFQATT and CDR2 SNEGSKA (reference sequence). The V end was cut by 6 bases, the J end by 5 bases, with 6 bases between. The CDR3 covers 10 residues. The CDR3 loop is CSAGLDTQYF. In DNA, the CDR3 is TGCAGTGCCGGTCTAGATACGCAGTATTTT.

V is TRBV7-7 and J is TRBJ2-2; TRBD2 might be the D (7 bases). The CDR3 loop spans 16 amino acids. Per the germline V gene, CDR1 is SSHAT and CDR2 is FNYEAQ (reference sequence). Deletions cut 5 bases from V and 4 bases from J, with 17 bases between. The CDR3 protein is CASSPPGGGLTGELFF. CDR3 coding DNA: TGTGCCAGCAGCCCCCCCGGCGGGGGCCTCACCGGGGAGCTGTTTTTT. The complete variable domain, with remaining parts taken from reference TRBV7-7 and TRBJ2-2, reads GAGVSQSPRYKVTKRGQDVTLRCDPISSHATLYWYQQALGQGPEFLTYFNYEAQPDKSGLPSDRFSAERPEGSISTLTIQRTEQRDSAMYRCASSPPGGGLTGELFFGEGSRLTVL.

The rearrangement links TRBV4-1 to TRBJ1-4; 8 nucleotides align to TRBD1. CDR3 size: 16 residues. Unmatched junction bases numbered 7, after V lost 1 base and J lost 6 bases. The germline V gene encodes CDR1 MGHRA and CDR2 YSYEKL. The CDR3 loop is CASSQGFGQGYEKLFF. In DNA form, the CDR3 reads TGCGCCAGCAGCCAAGGCTTTGGACAGGGTTATGAAAAACTGTTTTTT.

This clone has just one count. This sequence joins TRBV5-4 and TRBJ1-2, with TRBD1 matching over 7 bases. The V gene end was trimmed by 2 bases and the J gene end by 4 bases; junction bases not matched to a gene: 5. The CDR3 is made up of 14 amino acids. Germline V gene sequence: CDR1 SGHNT, CDR2 YYREEE (reference sequence). CDR3 DNA: TGTGCCAGCAGCTTTGACAGGGAGGCCTATGGCTACACCTTC. Translation gives CASSFDREAYGYTF. The full variable domain, rest sourced from reference TRBV5-4 and TRBJ1-2, is ETGVTQSPTHLIKTRGQQVTLRCSSQSGHNTVSWYQQALGQGPQFIFQYYREEENGRGNFPPRFSGLQFPNYSSELNVNALELDDSALYLCASSFDREAYGYTFGSGTRLTVV.

The rearrangement uses TRBV29-1 and TRBJ1-2; 7 nucleotides match TRBD1. The CDR3 is 14 residues long. Germline CDR1 reads SQVTM; CDR2 reads ANQGSEA. Trimming at V came to 5 bases and at J to 6 bases, leaving 12 bases not matched to a gene. CDR3 DNA sequence: TGCAGCGTTCCAAAGATACCACAGGGGAATGGCTACACCTTC. The encoded protein is CSVPKIPQGNGYTF.

The table lists this clone with a count of one. The chain is built from TRBV7-2 and TRBJ1-1, with D unresolved. The CDR3 loop spans 15 amino acids. The germline V and J ends were trimmed by 6 bases and 1 base, with 15 bases remaining between them. Germline-derived CDR1 and CDR2 are SGHTA and FQGNSA. CDR3 DNA: TGTGCCAGCAGGGCTTCTGCCTTAGCGAACACTGAAGCTTTCTTT. This codes for CASRASALANTEAFF. The full variable domain, in which reference TRBV7-2 and TRBJ1-1 provide the parts outside the CDR3, is GAGVSQSPSNKVTEKGKDVELRCDPISGHTALYWYRQSLGQGLEFLIYFQGNSAPDKSGLPSDRFSAERTGGSVSTLTIQRTQQEDSAVYLCASRASALANTEAFFGQGTRLTVV.

CDR3 amino acids: CASSFGGLNTEAFF. The CDR3 bases are TGCGCCAGCAGCTTCGGCGGTCTGAACACTGAAGCTTTCTTT. The gene calls are TRBV5-1 and TRBJ1-1; D gene unclear. From germline, CDR1 is SGHRS and CDR2 YFSETQ. The CDR3 is 14 residues long. Trimming pared 2 bases from V and 0 bases from J, leaving 8 bases between.

This chain joins TRBV5-1 and TRBJ2-7, with a possible D match to TRBD1 (6 bases). The CDR3 is made up of 12 amino acids. V lost 3 bases, J lost 5 bases, and 9 bases lay in between. In germline, CDR1 is SGHRS, CDR2 YFSETQ. The CDR3 here is CASSSYRDEQYF. CDR3 DNA: TGCGCCAGCAGCTCCTACAGGGACGAGCAGTACTTC.

The table lists this clone with a count of one. The V gene is TRBV14, the J gene TRBJ2-7; D is unresolved. This CDR3 region has 16 residues. Germline V gene data show CDR1 as SGHDN and CDR2 as FVKESK. V dropped 4 bases and J dropped 1 base, with 17 bases sitting between them. CDR3: CASSRNFPVRSYEQYF. CDR3 coding DNA: TGTGCCAGCAGCCGAAACTTCCCCGTAAGGTCCTACGAGCAGTACTTC.

This clone appeared a single time. The chain has TRBV4-1 and TRBJ1-2; D is possibly TRBD1 (5 bases). Germline-derived CDR1 and CDR2 are MGHRA and YSYEKL. The CDR3 spans 14 residues. Trimming removed 0 bases at V and 7 bases at J, with 12 bases between. The CDR3 nucleotides are TGCGCCAGCAGCCAAGATCGGGGGGGTGGTGGCTACACCTTC. Translated: CASSQDRGGGGYTF.

The rearrangement uses TRBV7-3 and TRBJ2-3; D gene ambiguous. Trimming pared 2 bases from V and 2 bases from J, leaving 8 bases between. The CDR3 runs to 14 residues. Germline V gene data show CDR1 as SGHTA and CDR2 as FQGTGA. The CDR3 loop is CASSLSRNTDTQYF. CDR3 nucleotide sequence: TGTGCCAGCAGCTTATCCAGGAACACAGATACGCAGTATTTT. Full variable domain (remainder filled in from reference TRBV7-3 and TRBJ2-3): GAGVSQTPSNKVTEKGKYVELRCDPISGHTALYWYRQSLGQGPEFLIYFQGTGAADDSGLPNDRFFAVRPEGSVSTLKIQRTERGDSAVYLCASSLSRNTDTQYFGPGTRLTVL.

This chain uses TRBV7-2 with TRBJ1-1; D not resolved. Trimming cost V 5 bases and J 7 bases, with 8 bases left between them. The CDR3 is made up of 11 amino acids. The V gene's germline CDR1 is SGHTA and CDR2 FQGNSA. DNA for the CDR3: TGTGCCAGCAGCCCCCTCTATGAAGCTTTCTTT. Protein product: CASSPLYEAFF.